The present entry profiles one T cell receptor beta chain with its context. Its antigen is unknown. The data originate from a study of blood T cells in healthy people across ages. The study's findings and limits: The lack of PBMC sorting stopped any conclusive naive versus antigen-experienced comparison. Unknown CMV status may confound age-related changes in expanded clones.

Using a J-beta primer mix together with a sample-barcoded 5' primer, a second PCR was run for roughly 7 to 12 cycles. TCRdb re-called the 5' RACE reads through MiXCR, storing one row per CDR3 protein. The sample includes about 1.4 million distinct CDR3 sequences, approximately 60% seen only once; the top ten take 5% to 7%. The clonotype originates from a man aged 18 to 30 in good health. The sample was blood.

CDR3 DNA: TGTGCCAGCGCACTAGCGGGTAACTACGAGCAGTACTTC. The encoded protein is CASALAGNYEQYF. The V call is TRBV27, the J call TRBJ2-7, with 9 bases matching TRBD2. Trimming cost V 8 bases and J 3 bases; bases outside gene matches: 5. This CDR3 is built from 13 residues. CDR1 and CDR2 (germline): MNHEY, SMNVEV (reference sequence).